This T cell receptor (beta chain) was identified during a study of identical twins. Of note for this clonotype: Its antigen is as yet unknown.

The ends lost 0 bases at V and 1 base at J; junction bases unmatched: 1. CDR3 length equals 16 residues. The germline gives CDR1 LGHNA, CDR2 YNFKEQ. Study-level findings and limits: Potential partial confounding of zero-insertion analyses by invariant MAIT and iNKT cells was noted.

Unique molecular identifiers were present on the cDNA, and a universal primer site came from template switching. TCRdb reprocessed the 5' RACE reads with MiXCR, giving one entry per CDR3 protein. Of 350,000 to 450,000 distinct CDR3 sequences in the sample, about a fifth are singletons; the top ten hold roughly 12%. The chain links TRBV4-2 to TRBJ2-3, with 10 nucleotides matching TRBD2. Specimen: naive T cells sorted from blood. The origin of this receptor is a man aged 45-60 years in good health. The CDR3 bases are TGTGCCAGCAGCCAAGATGGGACTAGCGGCACAGATACGCAGTATTTT. This gives the protein CASSQDGTSGTDTQYF.